The rows below give T cell receptor beta chains drawn from one sample of a study of T cell responses to AZD1222 COVID-19 vaccine. Assay used: immunoSEQ multiplex PCR; TCRdb lists only in-frame clones, some missing. The profile covers about 180,000 clones, with 85% to 90% appearing a single time and approximately 8% taken by the ten largest. The material was peripheral blood, obtained on day 0 of AZD1222 vaccination. The source of these receptors is an adult in good health. The CDR3 runs from the conserved cysteine through the conserved F or W. Each record gives: J gene, clone size, D gene, V gene, CDR3 DNA, CDR3 protein. D genes are given only for firm matches. The listing skips clone size in some rows; elsewhere it reads once, few, many or a size class.

TRBJ1-2,NA,NA,TRBV27,TGTGCCAGCAGTTCGACGGATTCTCTCTATGGCTACACCTTC,CASSSTDSLYGYTF
TRBJ2-2,once,TRBD1,TRBV5-1,TGCGCCAGCTCCTCCGGGACAGGGGTAACCGGGGAGCTGTTTTTT,CASSSGTGVTGELFF
TRBJ1-5,NA,NA,TRBV7-9,TGTGCCAGCAGCTCCGGACTCACCAATCAGCCCCAGCATTTT,CASSSGLTNQPQHF
TRBJ1-6,NA,TRBD1,TRBV18,TGTGCCAGCTCACCTACGGACAGGGCGGCGAATTCACCCCTCCACTTT,CASSPTDRAANSPLHF
TRBJ1-3,NA,NA,TRBV2,TGTGCCAGCAGTGGGACACCCTCTGGAAACACCATATATTTT,CASSGTPSGNTIYF
TRBJ1-6,NA,NA,TRBV7-6,TGTGCCAGCAGCTTAAAGCACGGCCAAAACCGAGACAGCGCCGATTCACCCCTCCACTTT,CASSLKHGQNRDSADSPLHF
TRBJ1-2,few,NA,TRBV24-1,TGTGCCACCAGTGATTTGCAATGTCAGGGGTCCCCGCCCTATGGCTACACCTTC,CATSDLQCQGSPPYGYTF
TRBJ1-1,once,NA,TRBV7-2,TGTGCCAGCAGCTTAGCCCCTAAAGTGACAGGCGCTCCCATGAACACTGAAGCTTTCTTT,CASSLAPKVTGAPMNTEAFF
TRBJ1-2,NA,NA,TRBV27,TGTGCCAGCAGTTTATCGGCCAGGGCGGGCTATGGCTACACCTTC,CASSLSARAGYGYTF
TRBJ1-3,NA,TRBD1,TRBV11-2,TGTGCCAGCAGCGGACAGGTGTCTCGGAGCTCTGGAAACACCATATATTTT,CASSGQVSRSSGNTIYF
TRBJ1-5,NA,NA,TRBV29-1,TGCAGCGTTGAAGACAGGAGGGGTCAGCCCCAGCATTTT,CSVEDRRGQPQHF
TRBJ1-2,once,NA,TRBV7-8,TGTGCCAGCAGCCGAACAGGGCTTGACTATGGCTACACCTTC,CASSRTGLDYGYTF
TRBJ1-1,NA,NA,TRBV7-6,TGTGCCAGCAGCCCAGCCGGGGCGGCTGAAGCTTTCTTT,CASSPAGAAEAFF
TRBJ1-1,NA,TRBD1,TRBV28,TGTGCCAGCAGTTGGGGGGACAGTATGAACACTGAAGCTTTCTTT,CASSWGDSMNTEAFF
TRBJ1-6,NA,NA,TRBV6-5,TGTGCCACTAGGCGGGTTTCTGGTTCACCCCTCCACTTT,CATRRVSGSPLHF